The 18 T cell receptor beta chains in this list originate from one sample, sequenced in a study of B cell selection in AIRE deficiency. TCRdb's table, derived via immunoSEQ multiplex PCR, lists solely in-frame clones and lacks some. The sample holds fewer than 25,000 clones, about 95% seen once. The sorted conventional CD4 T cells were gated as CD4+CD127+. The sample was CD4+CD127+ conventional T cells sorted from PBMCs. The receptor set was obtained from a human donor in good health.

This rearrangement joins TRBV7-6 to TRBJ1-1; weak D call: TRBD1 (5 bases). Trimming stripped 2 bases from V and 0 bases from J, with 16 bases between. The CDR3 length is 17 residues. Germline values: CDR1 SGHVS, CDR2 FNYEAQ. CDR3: CASSLKGPDLMNTEAFF. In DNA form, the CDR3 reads TGTGCCAGCAGCTTAAAGGGGCCAGATTTAATGAACACTGAAGCTTTCTTT.

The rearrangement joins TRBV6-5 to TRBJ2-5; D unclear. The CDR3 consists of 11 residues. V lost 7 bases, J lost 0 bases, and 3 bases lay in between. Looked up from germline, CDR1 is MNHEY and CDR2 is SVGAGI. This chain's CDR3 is CASTYQETQYF. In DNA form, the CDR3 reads TGTGCCAGCACGTACCAAGAGACCCAGTACTTC.

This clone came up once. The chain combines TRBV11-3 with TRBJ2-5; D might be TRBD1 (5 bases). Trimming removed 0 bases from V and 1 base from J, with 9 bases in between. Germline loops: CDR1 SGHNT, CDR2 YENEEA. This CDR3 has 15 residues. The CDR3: CASSLDRQSQETQYF. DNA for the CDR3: TGTGCCAGCAGCTTAGATCGACAGAGCCAAGAGACCCAGTACTTC.

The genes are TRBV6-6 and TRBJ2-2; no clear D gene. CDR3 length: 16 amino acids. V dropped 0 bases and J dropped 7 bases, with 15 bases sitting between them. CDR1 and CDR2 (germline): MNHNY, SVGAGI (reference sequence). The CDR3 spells CASSYSGIWSGGELFF. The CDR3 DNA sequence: TGTGCCAGCAGTTACTCGGGGATATGGTCGGGCGGGGAGCTGTTTTTT.

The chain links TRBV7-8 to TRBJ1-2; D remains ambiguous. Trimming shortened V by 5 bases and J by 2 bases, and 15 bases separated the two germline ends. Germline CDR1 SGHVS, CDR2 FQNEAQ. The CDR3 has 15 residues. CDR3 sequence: CASSGVSKANYGYTF. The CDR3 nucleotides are TGTGCCAGCAGCGGAGTTTCGAAGGCCAACTATGGCTACACCTTC.

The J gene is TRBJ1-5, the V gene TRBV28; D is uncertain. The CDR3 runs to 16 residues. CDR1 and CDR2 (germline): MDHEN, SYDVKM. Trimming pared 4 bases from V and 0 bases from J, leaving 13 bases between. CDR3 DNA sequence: TGTGCCAGCAGTTCACACCAACAGAATAGCAATCAGCCCCAGCATTTT. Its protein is CASSSHQQNSNQPQHF.

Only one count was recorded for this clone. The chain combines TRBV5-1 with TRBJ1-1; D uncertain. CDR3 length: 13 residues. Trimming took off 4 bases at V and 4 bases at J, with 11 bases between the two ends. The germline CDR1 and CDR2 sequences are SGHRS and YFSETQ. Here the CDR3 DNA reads TGCGCCAGCAGCCGAACCCTGGGCACTGAAGCTTTCTTT. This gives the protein CASSRTLGTEAFF.

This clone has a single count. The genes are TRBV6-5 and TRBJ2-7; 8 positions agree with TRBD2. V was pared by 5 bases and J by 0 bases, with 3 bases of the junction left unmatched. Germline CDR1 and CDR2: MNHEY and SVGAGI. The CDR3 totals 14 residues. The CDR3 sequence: CASSRGGFSYEQYF. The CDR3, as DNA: TGTGCCAGCAGTCGCGGGGGGTTCTCCTACGAGCAGTACTTC.

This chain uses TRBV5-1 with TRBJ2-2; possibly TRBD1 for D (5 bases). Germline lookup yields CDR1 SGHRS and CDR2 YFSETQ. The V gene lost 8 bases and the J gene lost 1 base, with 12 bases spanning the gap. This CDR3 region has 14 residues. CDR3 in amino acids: CASQGAKNTGELFF. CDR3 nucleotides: TGCGCCAGTCAAGGGGCTAAGAACACCGGGGAGCTGTTTTTT.

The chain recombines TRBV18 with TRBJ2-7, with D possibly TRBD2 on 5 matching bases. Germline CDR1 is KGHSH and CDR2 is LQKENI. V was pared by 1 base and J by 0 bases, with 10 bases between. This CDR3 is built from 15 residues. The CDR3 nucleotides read TGTGCCAGCTCACCACGCGACGGGGACTCCTACGAGCAGTACTTC. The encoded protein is CASSPRDGDSYEQYF.

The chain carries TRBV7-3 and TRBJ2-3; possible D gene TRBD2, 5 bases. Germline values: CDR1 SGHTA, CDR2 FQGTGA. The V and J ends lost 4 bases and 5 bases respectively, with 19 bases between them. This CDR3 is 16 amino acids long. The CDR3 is CASSSPRASPGDTQYF. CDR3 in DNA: TGTGCCAGCAGCTCCCCACGGGCTAGCCCGGGAGATACGCAGTATTTT.

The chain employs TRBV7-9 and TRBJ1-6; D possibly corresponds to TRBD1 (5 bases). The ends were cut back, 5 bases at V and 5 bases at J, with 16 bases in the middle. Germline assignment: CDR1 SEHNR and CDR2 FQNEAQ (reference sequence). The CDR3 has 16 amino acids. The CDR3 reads CASSPPDKGNNSPLHF. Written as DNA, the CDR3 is TGTGCCAGCAGCCCCCCGGACAAAGGAAATAATTCACCCCTCCACTTT.

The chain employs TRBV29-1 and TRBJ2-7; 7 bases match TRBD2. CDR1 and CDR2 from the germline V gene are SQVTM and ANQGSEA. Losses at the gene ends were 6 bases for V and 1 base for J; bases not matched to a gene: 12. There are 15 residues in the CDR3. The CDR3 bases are TGCAGCGTCACCTCGGGGGGTGCAGAGTCCTACGAGCAGTACTTC. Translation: CSVTSGGAESYEQYF.

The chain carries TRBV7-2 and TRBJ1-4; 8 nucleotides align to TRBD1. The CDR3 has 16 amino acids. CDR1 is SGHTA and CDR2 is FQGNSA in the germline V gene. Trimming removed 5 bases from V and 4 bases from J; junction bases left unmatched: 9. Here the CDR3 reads CASSPDREGLNEKLFF. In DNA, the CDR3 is TGTGCCAGCAGCCCGGACAGGGAGGGGCTTAATGAAAAACTGTTTTTT. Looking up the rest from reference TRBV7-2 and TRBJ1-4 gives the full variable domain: GAGVSQSPSNKVTEKGKDVELRCDPISGHTALYWYRQSLGQGLEFLIYFQGNSAPDKSGLPSDRFSAERTGGSVSTLTIQRTQQEDSAVYLCASSPDREGLNEKLFFGSGTQLSVL.

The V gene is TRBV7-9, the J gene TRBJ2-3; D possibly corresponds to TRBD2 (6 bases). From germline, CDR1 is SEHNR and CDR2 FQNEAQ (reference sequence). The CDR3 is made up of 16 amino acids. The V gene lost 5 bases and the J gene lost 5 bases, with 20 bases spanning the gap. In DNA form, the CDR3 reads TGTGCCAGCAGCCCGCCGCGGGGTCTAGGGAGAGATACGCAGTATTTT. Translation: CASSPPRGLGRDTQYF.

This chain's CDR3 is CAWKHTGGAYGYTF. DNA for the CDR3: TGTGCCTGGAAACACACAGGGGGCGCTTATGGCTACACCTTC. The genes are TRBV30 and TRBJ1-2; 9 nucleotides match TRBD1. This CDR3 comprises 14 residues. Germline V gene lookup returns CDR1 GTSNPN and CDR2 SVGIG (reference sequence). V shed 4 bases and J 5 bases; nucleotides not matched to a gene: 8. Supplemented by reference TRBV30 and TRBJ1-2, the full variable domain reads SQTIHQWPATLVQPVGSPLSLECTVEGTSNPNLYWYRQAAGRGLQLLFYSVGIGQISSEVPQNLSASRPQDRQFILSSKKLLLSDSGFYLCAWKHTGGAYGYTFGSGTRLTVV.

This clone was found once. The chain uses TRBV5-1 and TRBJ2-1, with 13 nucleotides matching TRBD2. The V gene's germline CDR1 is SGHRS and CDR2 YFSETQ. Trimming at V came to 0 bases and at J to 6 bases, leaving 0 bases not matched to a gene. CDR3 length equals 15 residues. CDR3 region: CASSLGLAGGNEQFF. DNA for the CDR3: TGCGCCAGCAGCTTGGGACTAGCGGGGGGCAATGAGCAGTTCTTC.

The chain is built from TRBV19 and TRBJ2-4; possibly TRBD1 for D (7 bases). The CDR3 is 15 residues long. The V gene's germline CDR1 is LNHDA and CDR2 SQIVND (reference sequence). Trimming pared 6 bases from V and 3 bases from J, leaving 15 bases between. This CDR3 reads CASSSGRGVKNIQYF. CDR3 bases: TGTGCCAGTAGCTCGGGCAGGGGGGTCAAAAACATTCAGTACTTC.